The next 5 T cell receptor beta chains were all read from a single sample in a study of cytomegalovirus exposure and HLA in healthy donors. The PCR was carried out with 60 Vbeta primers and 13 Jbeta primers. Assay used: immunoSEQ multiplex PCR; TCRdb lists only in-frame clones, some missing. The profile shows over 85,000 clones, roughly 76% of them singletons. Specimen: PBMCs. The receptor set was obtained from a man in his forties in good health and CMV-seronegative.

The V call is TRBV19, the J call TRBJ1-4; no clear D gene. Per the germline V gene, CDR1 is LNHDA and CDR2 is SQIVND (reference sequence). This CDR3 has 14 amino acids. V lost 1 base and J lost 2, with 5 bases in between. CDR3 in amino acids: CASSIGGTNEKLFF. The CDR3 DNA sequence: TGTGCCAGTAGTATAGGAGGGACTAATGAAAAACTGTTTTTT.

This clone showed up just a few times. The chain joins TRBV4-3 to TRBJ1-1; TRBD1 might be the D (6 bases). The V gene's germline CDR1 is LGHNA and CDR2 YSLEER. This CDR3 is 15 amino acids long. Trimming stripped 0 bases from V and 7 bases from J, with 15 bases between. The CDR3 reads CASSQDYGGPIEAFF. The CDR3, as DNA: TGCGCCAGCAGCCAAGATTACGGGGGGCCGATTGAAGCTTTCTTT.

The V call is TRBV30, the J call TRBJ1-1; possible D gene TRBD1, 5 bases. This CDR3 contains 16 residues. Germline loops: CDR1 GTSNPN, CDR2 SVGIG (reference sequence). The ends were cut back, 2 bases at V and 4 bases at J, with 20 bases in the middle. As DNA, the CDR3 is TGTGCCTGGAGTAGACGGACATCGAGGAGGGGCACTGAAGCTTTCTTT. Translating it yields CAWSRRTSRRGTEAFF.

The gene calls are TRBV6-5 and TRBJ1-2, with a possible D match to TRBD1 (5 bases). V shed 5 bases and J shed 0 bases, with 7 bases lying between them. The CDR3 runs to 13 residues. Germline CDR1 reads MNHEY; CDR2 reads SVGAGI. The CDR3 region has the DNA TGTGCCAGCAGTGCGACAGCTAACTATGGCTACACCTTC. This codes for CASSATANYGYTF.

CDR3 loop: CASSLTSGKEQYF. The CDR3 bases are TGTGCCAGCAGTTTAACTAGCGGGAAAGAGCAGTACTTC. This chain joins TRBV27 and TRBJ2-7, with 10 bases aligning to TRBD2. CDR1 is MNHEY, CDR2 SMNVEV, per germline (reference sequence). V was pared by 2 bases and J by 7 bases, with 2 bases of the junction left unmatched. This CDR3 region has 13 residues.